These T cell receptor beta chains were read from a single sample in a study of cytomegalovirus exposure and HLA in healthy donors. Profiling relied on immunoSEQ multiplex PCR, and the TCRdb table lists in-frame clones only, not all of them. This repertoire comprises 150,000 to 200,000 clones; its ten largest clones make up 1% to 1.5%. Specimen: PBMCs. These receptors were collected from a woman in her fifties or sixties in good health and CMV-seronegative. Both conserved end residues are trimmed from each CDR3.

J,V,CDR3
TRBJ1-6,TRBV6-5,ASSYTRQAGNSPLH
TRBJ1-1,TRBV9,ASSSGPNTEAF
TRBJ1-2,TRBV20-1,SALTGGYT
TRBJ2-1,TRBV29-1,SVLGLAGAYNEQF
TRBJ1-1,TRBV7-8,ASSLVQQGNTEAF
TRBJ2-2,TRBV6-1,ASSELGDTGELF
TRBJ2-5,TRBV19,ASSLYGLVGETQY
TRBJ1-6,TRBV18,ASSPPGGAGSPLH
TRBJ1-4,TRBV18,ASSPGQNEKLF
TRBJ1-1,TRBV18,ASSPPGQGRGMNTEAF
TRBJ1-1,TRBV19,ASTAENTEAF
TRBJ1-2,TRBV18,ASSPPSQGPS
TRBJ1-2,TRBV7-2,ASSEGQGLGYT
TRBJ2-3,TRBV19,ASRLRGLGTDTQY
TRBJ1-1,TRBV4-1,ASSQPTERGTEAF
TRBJ2-7,TRBV7-9,ASSLFEPGLSEQY
TRBJ2-2,TRBV10-3,AIKDRVNTGELF
TRBJ2-7,TRBV29-1,SVEDQGRGGEQY
TRBJ2-1,TRBV19,ASSASGNYNEQF
TRBJ1-4,TRBV6-5,ASSNPTGTGRKLF
TRBJ2-3,TRBV5-1,ASSFASGSSGADTQY
TRBJ2-7,TRBV4-1,ASSQDGLYEQY
TRBJ1-1,TRBV18,ASSSIGVGGHTEAF
TRBJ1-5,TRBV19,ASTILGGIPQPQH
TRBJ1-2,TRBV6-5,ATTENGYT
TRBJ1-5,TRBV6-5,ASSISRVGQPQH
TRBJ1-1,TRBV7-8,ASSLGTGRNTEAF
TRBJ1-4,TRBV30,AWSVAQAEKLF
TRBJ2-5,TRBV5-4,ASSLAGIAETQY
TRBJ1-4,TRBV4-3,ASSQDLEGKLF
TRBJ2-3,TRBV27,ASRETSGTDTQY
TRBJ2-3,TRBV21-1,ASSPGRAGATDTQY
TRBJ1-1,TRBV9,ASSVERVGTEAF
TRBJ2-5,TRBV14,ASSQGLAGDGWETQY
TRBJ2-3,TRBV5-4,ASSLVTTRSTDTQY
TRBJ2-7,TRBV6-6,ASTRTRLAITYEQY
TRBJ2-7,TRBV20-1,SARSGYEQY
TRBJ2-5,TRBV29-1,SAGFTEETQY
TRBJ1-1,TRBV5-8,ASREWNRGGTEAF
TRBJ2-2,TRBV7-9,ASSFSLANTGEPF
TRBJ2-5,TRBV5-1,ASSFEGTQETQY
TRBJ2-3,TRBV30,AWEATDTQY
TRBJ1-5,TRBV19,ASTSGHLYNQPQH
TRBJ2-2,TRBV5-4,ASSSGIINTGELF
TRBJ1-1,TRBV11-2,ASSFRVTEAF
TRBJ2-4,TRBV27,ASSSHYYSHDQY
TRBJ2-5,TRBV6-5,ASSLGTGGEGAQY
TRBJ1-2,TRBV6-6,ASRGPGTEYGYT
TRBJ1-4,TRBV4-3,ASSPSRMGSNEKLF
TRBJ2-5,TRBV6-5,ASSYDREETQY
TRBJ1-5,TRBV30,AWSSQVGNQPQH
TRBJ2-1,TRBV7-3,ASSERRHNEQF
TRBJ1-2,TRBV5-1,ASSPSRQGPGYT
TRBJ1-1,TRBV9,ASSVAQLNTEAF
TRBJ2-2,TRBV19,ASSVGRGRATGELF
TRBJ2-5,TRBV4-2,ASSQGQAPWEETQY
TRBJ2-3,TRBV25-1,ASSEGGQGRAYTQY
TRBJ1-1,TRBV5-4,ASSLDSNTEAF
TRBJ2-2,TRBV19,ASSIDLRTGGNTGELF